This T cell receptor (beta chain) is from a study of T cells in Graves' hyperthyroidism and ophthalmopathy (dated by TCRdb to between 2018 and 2021). As for the study more broadly: Peripheral blood was collected at initial diagnosis, before any treatment. Thyroid tissue and blood T-cell repertoires from about six Graves' hyperthyroidism patients were also compared in the study. The approximately 95 discovery patients were divided at random into training and test sets in a 7:3 ratio. To identify TCR V-J signatures that set the groups apart, the researchers used a discovery cohort of 100 or so patients, made up of approximately 43 with Graves' ophthalmopathy and about 60 with stable Graves' hyperthyroidism. According to the paper, TCR Vbeta CDR3 sequencing was carried out on over 130 peripheral blood samples, which came from 40 to 45 ophthalmopathy, fewer than 80 hyperthyroidism and approximately 17 progressor patients. An independent validation cohort of some 18 hyperthyroidism patients and about 15 patients who later progressed to ophthalmopathy tested prospective prediction of ophthalmopathy. After blood sampling, hyperthyroidism patients were treated with methimazole at a starting dose of 30 mg daily, and ophthalmopathy patients were treated with high-dose intravenous methylprednisolone. Broader findings and caveats from the paper: Most expanded thyroid clonotypes (frequency above 0.001) were also found in blood, which suggests that blood repertoires may mirror thyroid immune responses. In cross-validation, a model built on a 13 V-J signature told ophthalmopathy apart from stable hyperthyroidism with 87.88% sensitivity and about 81% specificity, and in testing the same model reached 80%/75%. During validation, the model predicted progression to ophthalmopathy a median of approximately 6 months ahead of onset, with just under 71% sensitivity and 72.22% specificity. No statistical method was used to set the sample size in advance, and investigators knew the group allocation.

Including the terminal cysteine and phenylalanine, the CDR3 comprises 16 residues. The DNA shown is the 48-base CDR3, in frame from base 1. The germline V gene supplies CDR1 KGHDR and CDR2 SFDVKD. V lost 4 bases and J lost 1 base, and the count of bases not matched to a germline gene is 4. Stable Graves' hyperthyroidism was defined as no progression to ophthalmopathy during 18 months of follow-up. Hyperthyroidism patients were aged 18 to 65 years and newly diagnosed, with disease duration of less than 2 months. Exclusion was applied to patients with uncontrolled infections, other autoimmune diseases, pregnancy or lactation. Diagnoses were based on clinical symptoms, serum thyroxine and TRAb, thyroid ultrasound and orbital computed tomography. PBMCs were isolated from about 9.2 ml of fresh peripheral blood by Ficoll-Paque density gradient centrifugation. Total RNA was extracted using Trizol reagent, and RNA quality was assessed on an Agilent 2100 Bioanalyzer.

Amplification of TCR beta CDR3 regions was carried out from RNA transcripts. The first round of RT-PCR for the TCR CDR3 was performed with the HTBI primer set and the Qiagen OneStep RT-PCR kit. Libraries were constructed in a second round of multiplex PCR, after which size selection and purification were performed. Libraries were sequenced paired-end with 100 bp reads on an Illumina HiSeq2000. In the original analysis: Raw data were processed with SOAPnuke, discarding reads with adapters, uncalled bases, mean Phred below 15, or no exact constant-primer or identifier match. High-quality paired reads were merged with COPE v1.2.5, and unique nucleotide sequences were defined as clonotypes. MiTCR v1.1 was used to align the clonotypes against IMGT TRBV, TRBD and TRBJ reference segments. Only V-J combinations with frequency above 0.0001, covering about 99% of repertoires, were analysed. The TCS score was defined as F50 (clonal expansion) divided by E x V (chaos), with BLOSUM62-based TCRdist calculated between CDR3 peptides within each V-J. Welch's t-statistics and random forest reduced fewer than 600 V-J features to some 14, which were used in a naive Bayes classifier (R e1071). TCRdb handled the public reads itself, with Q25 trimming in fastp and clone calling in MiXCR, and kept productive beta chains. Records with the same CDR3 protein are collapsed into one entry carrying the most frequent genes and DNA. It is TCRdb's table, rather than the study itself, that gives the V and J calls and clone size. The sample has roughly 200,000 distinct CDR3 sequences on record, about a sixth of them singletons. The ten largest clones take up roughly 44% of the sample.

Ten or more counts support this clonotype. The antigen it binds to is not known. No clone much larger than this one lies a single base away; base qualities are absent. The sequencing sample was made of blood. This clonotype was sampled from a man aged 35 to 55 with Graves' hyperthyroidism. This sequence uses TRBV24-1 and TRBJ2-1, with 9 central nucleotides matching TRBD1. The CDR3 amino acid sequence is: CATSDNDRGSYNEQFF. The DNA sequence is as follows: TGTGCCACCAGTGACAACGACAGGGGGTCCTACAATGAGCAGTTCTTC.